This T cell receptor beta chain was identified during a study of CD4 T cells in relation to SARS-CoV-2 and coronaviruses. Overall study: PBMCs were cultured with antigen for roughly 10 days before TCR beta sequencing. Controls used an HIV-1 Nef peptide pool or no peptide.

On this clone: Its antigen is unidentified.

CD4+ T cells from unexposed donors were obtained before the COVID-19 pandemic (2011-2018). Isolation of CD4+ T cells took place after about eleven days in culture. Testing used SARS-CoV-2 S/N and four cold-coronavirus spikes on unexposed-donor CD4+ T cells, cells permitting. Half the medium was replaced with IL-2 medium on days 3 and 7. Trimming stripped 5 bases from V and 4 bases from J, with 22 bases between. This CDR3 is 17 amino acids long. Germline V gene lookup returns CDR1 LNHDA and CDR2 SQIVND (reference sequence). Assay: immunoSEQ multiplex PCR; the TCRdb copy retains only in-frame clones and omits some. The sample yields tens of thousands of clones, more than 60% seen once.

The V and J genes are TRBV19 and TRBJ2-3; no clear D gene. The sequencing input was CD4+ T cells from PBMCs, cultured in vitro. This receptor was taken from a human donor in good health. CDR3 protein: CASSPLRHLAAADTQYF. CDR3 coding DNA: TGTGCCAGTAGTCCCCTGAGACACTTAGCCGCCGCAGATACGCAGTATTTT.